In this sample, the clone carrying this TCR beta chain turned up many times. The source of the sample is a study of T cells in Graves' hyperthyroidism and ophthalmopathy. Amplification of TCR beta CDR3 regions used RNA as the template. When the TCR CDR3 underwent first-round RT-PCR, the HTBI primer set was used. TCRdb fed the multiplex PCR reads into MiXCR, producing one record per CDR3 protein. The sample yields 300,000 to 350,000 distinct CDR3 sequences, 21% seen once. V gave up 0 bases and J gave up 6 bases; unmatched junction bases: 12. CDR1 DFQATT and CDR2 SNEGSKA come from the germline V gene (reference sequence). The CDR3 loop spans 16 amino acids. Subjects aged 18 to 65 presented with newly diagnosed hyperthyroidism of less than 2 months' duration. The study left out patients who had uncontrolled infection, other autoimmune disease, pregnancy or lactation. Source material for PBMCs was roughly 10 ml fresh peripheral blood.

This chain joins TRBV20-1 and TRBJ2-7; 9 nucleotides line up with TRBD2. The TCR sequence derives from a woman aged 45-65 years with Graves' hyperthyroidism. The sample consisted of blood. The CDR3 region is CSARDLGLAGVGEQYF. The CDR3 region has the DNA TGCAGTGCTAGAGATCTCGGCTTAGCGGGAGTTGGCGAGCAGTACTTC.